The rows below give T cell receptor beta chains drawn from one sample of a study of technical replicates of blood from a few donors. Generated by immunoSEQ multiplex PCR, the TCRdb table keeps only in-frame clones and is missing some. The sample includes approximately 73,000 clones, approximately 96% of them seen just once. The sample taken for sequencing was T cells isolated from PBMCs. Receptors were obtained from a human donor in good health. The CDR3 runs from the conserved cysteine through the conserved F or W. A D gene is named only where the DNA matches it firmly. Some rows mark clone size as missing; the rest say once, few, many or name a class of expanded clone.

d_gene,abundance,v_gene,j_gene,CDR3aa,CDR3nt
-,-,TRBV25-1,TRBJ2-3,CASSALGVTDTQYF,TGTGCCAGCAGTGCGTTAGGAGTGACAGATACGCAGTATTTT
-,-,TRBV4-1,TRBJ2-1,CASSQDWRRDPYYNEQFF,TGCGCCAGCAGCCAAGATTGGAGGCGAGACCCCTACTACAATGAGCAGTTCTTC
TRBD2,-,TRBV2,TRBJ2-5,CASSPLAGGGETQYF,TGTGCCAGCAGCCCACTAGCGGGAGGAGGGGAGACCCAGTACTTC
-,once,TRBV7-3,TRBJ2-2,CASSPGQGAGELFF,TGTGCCAGCAGCCCTGGACAAGGAGCCGGGGAGCTGTTTTTT
-,-,TRBV10-3,TRBJ2-7,CAISPLGGEQYF,TGTGCCATCAGTCCACTGGGGGGCGAGCAGTACTTC
TRBD1,-,TRBV7-9,TRBJ2-2,CASRGPGQGVTGELFF,TGTGCCAGCAGGGGTCCGGGACAGGGCGTGACCGGGGAGCTGTTTTTT
-,-,TRBV9,TRBJ1-4,CASSSRGVNNEKLFF,TGTGCCAGCAGCTCCCGGGGGGTCAACAATGAAAAACTGTTTTTT
TRBD1,-,TRBV4-1,TRBJ2-7,CASSQLQGADYEQYF,TGCGCCAGCAGCCAACTTCAGGGGGCCGACTACGAGCAGTACTTC
-,-,TRBV15,TRBJ2-1,CATSRDRWGAYNEQFF,TGTGCCACCAGCAGAGATAGGTGGGGGGCCTACAATGAGCAGTTCTTC
-,-,TRBV9,TRBJ2-3,CASSPRAGTPPDTQYF,TGTGCCAGCAGCCCCCGGGCGGGGACTCCCCCAGATACGCAGTATTTT
TRBD1,-,TRBV27,TRBJ2-5,CATSTGGKETQYF,TGTGCCACCTCGACAGGGGGTAAGGAGACCCAGTACTTC
TRBD1,-,TRBV28,TRBJ1-1,CASSQTGKRTEAFF,TGTGCCAGCAGTCAGACAGGGAAGCGCACTGAAGCTTTCTTT
TRBD1,once,TRBV4-2,TRBJ1-1,CASSQQLDRANTEAFF,TGTGCCAGCAGCCAACAACTCGACAGGGCGAACACTGAAGCTTTCTTT
-,-,TRBV4-1,TRBJ2-5,CASSRAGSGLGETQYF,TGCGCCAGCAGCCGGGCCGGAAGCGGCTTGGGAGAGACCCAGTACTTC
TRBD2,-,TRBV19,TRBJ2-1,CASRGASGSSYNEQFF,TGTGCCAGCAGAGGGGCTAGCGGGTCTTCCTACAATGAGCAGTTCTTC
-,-,TRBV4-1,TRBJ2-3,CASSLSRSDTQYF,TGCGCCAGCAGCCTATCGCGTTCAGATACGCAGTATTTT
TRBD2,once,TRBV30,TRBJ2-3,CAWSVEVAGGADTQYF,TGTGCCTGGAGTGTGGAAGTGGCGGGAGGGGCCGATACGCAGTATTTT
-,-,TRBV18,TRBJ2-2,CASSRGFFTGELFF,TGTGCCAGCTCACGAGGTTTCTTCACCGGGGAGCTGTTTTTT
-,once,TRBV19,TRBJ1-2,CASSIDLGGSYGYTF,TGTGCCAGTAGTATAGATCTGGGAGGAAGCTATGGCTACACCTTC
-,-,TRBV28,TRBJ1-1,CASSLFGRLNTEAFF,TGTGCCAGCAGTTTATTCGGCAGGCTCAACACTGAAGCTTTCTTT
-,-,TRBV5-4,TRBJ2-7,CASSRVSGYEQYF,TGTGCCAGCAGCCGGGTAAGCGGCTACGAGCAGTACTTC
-,-,TRBV9,TRBJ1-2,CASSVEGANYGYTF,TGTGCCAGCAGCGTAGAAGGAGCTAACTATGGCTACACCTTC
-,-,TRBV18,TRBJ1-1,CASSPDKTEAFF,TGTGCCAGCTCACCTGACAAAACTGAAGCTTTCTTT
TRBD2,-,TRBV28,TRBJ2-1,CASSFPGLAGFGQFF,TGTGCCAGCAGTTTCCCCGGGCTAGCGGGATTTGGGCAGTTCTTC
TRBD1,-,TRBV7-9,TRBJ2-7,CASSSPRDRSSYEQYF,TGTGCCAGCAGCTCCCCGAGGGACAGGAGCTCCTACGAGCAGTACTTC
-,-,TRBV4-3,TRBJ1-5,CASSQGPIGTYQPQHF,TGCGCCAGCAGCCAAGGCCCTATCGGGACATATCAGCCCCAGCATTTT
TRBD2,-,TRBV27,TRBJ2-3,CASRGGSADTQYF,TGTGCCAGCAGAGGCGGGAGTGCAGATACGCAGTATTTT
TRBD2,once,TRBV19,TRBJ2-7,CASSISGSSYEQYF,TGTGCCAGTAGTATCAGCGGGAGTTCCTACGAGCAGTACTTC
-,-,TRBV19,TRBJ1-1,CASHWLTEAFF,TGTGCCAGTCATTGGCTCACTGAAGCTTTCTTT
-,-,TRBV28,TRBJ2-7,CASSLLGVAFPYF,TGTGCCAGCAGCCTTTTAGGGGTAGCCTTCCCGTACTTC
TRBD1,-,TRBV5-1,TRBJ2-4,CASSSSGQGLAKNIQYF,TGCGCCAGCAGTTCATCGGGACAGGGTCTAGCCAAAAACATTCAGTACTTC
TRBD2,-,TRBV5-1,TRBJ2-7,CASSTGTSSHEQYF,TGCGCCAGCAGCACAGGGACTAGCTCCCACGAGCAGTACTTC